Following are 7 T cell receptor beta chains from one sample sequenced in a study of technical replicates of blood from a handful of donors. Profiling relied on immunoSEQ multiplex PCR, and the TCRdb table lists in-frame clones only, not all of them. The sample has about 83,000 clones, roughly nine tenths seen once. Sequencing was done on a sample of T cells isolated from PBMCs. The source of these receptors is a human donor in good health.

V gene TRBV7-2 combines with J gene TRBJ1-2; D gene uncertain. The CDR3 extends over 11 amino acids. V was trimmed by 5 bases and J by 3 bases, leaving 4 bases between them. The germline V gene has CDR1 SGHTA and CDR2 FQGNSA. The CDR3 DNA reads TGTGCCAGCAGCCCTTACTATGGCTACACCTTC. Protein: CASSPYYGYTF.

V is TRBV7-6 and J is TRBJ2-1; 11 bases align to TRBD1. Germline V gene sequence: CDR1 SGHVS, CDR2 FNYEAQ. V gave up 5 bases and J gave up 8 bases; unmatched junction bases: 11. CDR3 length: 16 residues. CDR3 protein: CASSVGQGAGEDEQFF. The CDR3 DNA follows: TGTGCCAGCAGCGTAGGACAGGGGGCCGGGGAAGATGAGCAGTTCTTC.

The chain employs TRBV6-4 and TRBJ2-2; 9 bases fit TRBD2. Looked up from germline, CDR1 is MRHNA and CDR2 is SNTAGT. The CDR3 length is 15 residues. Losses at the gene ends were 3 bases for V and 7 bases for J; bases not matched to a gene: 6. CDR3 amino acids: CASSELAGSIGELFF. CDR3 in DNA: TGTGCCAGCAGTGAACTAGCGGGCTCAATCGGGGAGCTGTTTTTT.

The J gene is TRBJ2-1, the V gene TRBV2; no clear D gene. There are 15 residues in the CDR3. Germline V gene data show CDR1 as SNHLY and CDR2 as FYNNEI. V dropped 1 base and J dropped 6 bases, with 13 bases sitting between them. The CDR3 DNA reads as TGTGCCAGCAGTGAAGAACCCGGGTTCGGCAATGAGCAGTTCTTC. Translated, it gives CASSEEPGFGNEQFF.

The V and J genes are TRBV9 and TRBJ2-2; 9 positions match TRBD1. This CDR3 is built from 18 residues. Per germline, CDR1 SGDLS and CDR2 YYNGEE. With 8 bases clipped from V and 5 bases from J, the junction kept 19 bases outside the gene matches. Here the CDR3 reads CASIIPPGTGKLTGELFF. In DNA, the CDR3 is TGTGCCAGTATTATCCCCCCCGGGACAGGGAAATTGACCGGGGAGCTGTTTTTT.

This chain joins TRBV18 and TRBJ1-5; D ambiguous. This CDR3 region has 17 residues. CDR1 is KGHSH, CDR2 LQKENI, per germline. V was clipped by 6 bases and J by 1 base, with 19 bases between them. The CDR3 coding sequence is TGTGCCAGCTCCCTAGAGCGTGCAGGACTAAGCAATCAGCCCCAGCATTTT. It yields the protein CASSLERAGLSNQPQHF.

The chain employs TRBV29-1 and TRBJ1-2; 8 nucleotides agree with TRBD1. The CDR3 is 11 residues long. Losses at the gene ends were 4 bases for V and 8 bases for J; bases not matched to a gene: 3. Germline values: CDR1 SQVTM, CDR2 ANQGSEA. CDR3 nucleotide sequence: TGCAGCGTTGCAGGGGGCAGCGGCTACACCTTC. Translated: CSVAGGSGYTF.